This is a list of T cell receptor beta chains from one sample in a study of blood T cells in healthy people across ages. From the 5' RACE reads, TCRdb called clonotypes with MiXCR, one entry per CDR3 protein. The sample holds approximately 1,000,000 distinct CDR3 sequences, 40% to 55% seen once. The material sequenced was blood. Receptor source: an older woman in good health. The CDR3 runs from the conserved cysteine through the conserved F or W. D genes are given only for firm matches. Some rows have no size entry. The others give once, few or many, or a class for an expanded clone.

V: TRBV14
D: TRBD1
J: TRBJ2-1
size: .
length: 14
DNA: TGTGCCAGCAGCCTCAACAGGGGGCGGTATGAGCAGTTCTTC
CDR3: CASSLNRGRYEQFF

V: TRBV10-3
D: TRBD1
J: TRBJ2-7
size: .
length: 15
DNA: TGTGCCATCAGTGACACAGGGGGTCAGGCCTACGAGCAGTACTTC
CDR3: CAISDTGGQAYEQYF

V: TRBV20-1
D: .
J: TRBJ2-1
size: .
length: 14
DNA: TGCAGTGCTAGACCTCCCACTAATTACAATGAGCAGTTCTTC
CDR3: CSARPPTNYNEQFF

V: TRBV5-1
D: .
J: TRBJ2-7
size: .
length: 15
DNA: TGCGCCAGCCATCGAGGGGGGCAATCTGGCTACGAGCAGTACTTC
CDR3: CASHRGGQSGYEQYF

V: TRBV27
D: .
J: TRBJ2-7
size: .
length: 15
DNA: TGTGCCAGCAGTCTGGCAGGGGGGCCCCCCTACGAGCAGTACTTC
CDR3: CASSLAGGPPYEQYF

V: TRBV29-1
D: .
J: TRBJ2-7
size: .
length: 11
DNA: TGCAGCGTTGGGGTCGGAGGGGAGCAGTACTTC
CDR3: CSVGVGGEQYF

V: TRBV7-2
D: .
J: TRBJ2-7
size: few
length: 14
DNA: TGTGCCAGCAGCTTAGAATGGGGGCGATACGAGCAGTACTTC
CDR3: CASSLEWGRYEQYF

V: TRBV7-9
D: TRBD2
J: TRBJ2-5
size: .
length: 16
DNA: TGTGCCAGCAGCTTAGGTGCTAGCGGGAGTCTTTATGAGCAGTACTTC
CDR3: CASSLGASGSLYEQYF

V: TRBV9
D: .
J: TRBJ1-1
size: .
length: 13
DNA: TGTGCCAGCAGCACCCGGGAGAACACTGGAGCTTTCTTT
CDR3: CASSTRENTGAFF

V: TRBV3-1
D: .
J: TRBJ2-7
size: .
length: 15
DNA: TGTGCCAGCAGCCTACCCGGAGGGCGTGCCTACGAGCAGTACTTC
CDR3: CASSLPGGRAYEQYF

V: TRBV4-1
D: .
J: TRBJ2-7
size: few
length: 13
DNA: TGCGCCAGCAGCCACGCGGACGGCTACGAGCAGTACTTC
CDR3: CASSHADGYEQYF

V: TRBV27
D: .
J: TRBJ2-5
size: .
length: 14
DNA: TGTGCCAGCAGTTTATCGAGGGGGGTGGATGAGCAGTACTTC
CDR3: CASSLSRGVDEQYF

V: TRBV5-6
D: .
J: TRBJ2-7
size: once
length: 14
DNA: TGTGCCAGCAGCTTGGACGGATGGCCCTACGAGCAGTACTTC
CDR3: CASSLDGWPYEQYF

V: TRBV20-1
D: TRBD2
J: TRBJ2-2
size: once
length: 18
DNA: TGCAGTGCTAGAGATCTAGCGGGAGGCACCGCGAACACCGGGGAGCTGTTTTTT
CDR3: CSARDLAGGTANTGELFF

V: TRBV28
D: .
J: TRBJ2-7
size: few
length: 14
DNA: TGTGCCAGCAGGCCCTCTCAGCGGCAGGGCGAGCAGTACTTC
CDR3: CASRPSQRQGEQYF

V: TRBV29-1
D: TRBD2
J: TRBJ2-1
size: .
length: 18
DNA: TGCAGCGTTGAAGATTTCGACAGCCGGACTAGCGGTTACAATGAGCAGTTCTTC
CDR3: CSVEDFDSRTSGYNEQFF

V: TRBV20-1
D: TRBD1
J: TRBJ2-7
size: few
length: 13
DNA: TGCAGTGCTAACCGGGACAGTAGACACGAGCAGTACTTC
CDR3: CSANRDSRHEQYF

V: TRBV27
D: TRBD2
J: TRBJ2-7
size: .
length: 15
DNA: TGTGCCAGCAGTACTAGGACTAGCGGGAGGTTCGAGCAGTACTTC
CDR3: CASSTRTSGRFEQYF

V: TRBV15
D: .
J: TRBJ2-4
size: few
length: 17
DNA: TGTGCCACCAGCAGAGATCTTATAGGAACTTTCAAAAACATTCAGTACTTC
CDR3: CATSRDLIGTFKNIQYF

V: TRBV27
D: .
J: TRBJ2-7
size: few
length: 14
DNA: TGTGCCACCAAGACAGGACTAGGATTTTACGAGCAGTACTTC
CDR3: CATKTGLGFYEQYF

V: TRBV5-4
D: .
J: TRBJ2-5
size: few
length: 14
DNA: TGTGCCAGCAGCTTGGGCGTCAGGGAAGAGACCCAGTACTTC
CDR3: CASSLGVREETQYF

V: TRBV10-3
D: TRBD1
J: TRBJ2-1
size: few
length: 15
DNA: TGTGCCATCAAGGTGACAGGGGGCACGGGCAATGAGCAGTTCTTC
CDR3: CAIKVTGGTGNEQFF

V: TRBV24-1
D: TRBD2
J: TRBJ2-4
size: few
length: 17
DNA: TGTGCCACCAGTGAGCAAAGACTAGCGGGAGGCGGAAACATTCAGTACTTC
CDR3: CATSEQRLAGGGNIQYF

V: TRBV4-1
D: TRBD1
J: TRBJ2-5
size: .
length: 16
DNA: TGCGCCAGCAGCCAAGTCCTTGGGACAGATCGGGGGACCCAGTACTTC
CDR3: CASSQVLGTDRGTQYF

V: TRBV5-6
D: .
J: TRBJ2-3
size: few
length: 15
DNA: TGTGCCAGCAGCTTTCGGACTATCTCTGCAGATACGCAGTATTTT
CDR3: CASSFRTISADTQYF

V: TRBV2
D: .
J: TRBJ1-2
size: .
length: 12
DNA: TGTGCCAGCCAGGGCAGCAACTATGGCTACACCTTC
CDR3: CASQGSNYGYTF

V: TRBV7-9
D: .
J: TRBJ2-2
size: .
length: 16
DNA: TGTGCCAGCAGCTTGGGGCTGGAGATGAACACCGGGGAGCTGTTTTTT
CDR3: CASSLGLEMNTGELFF

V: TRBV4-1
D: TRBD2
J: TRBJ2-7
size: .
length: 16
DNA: TGCGTCAGCAGCCAAGACCCTAGCGGGAGCCACAATGAGCAGTACTTC
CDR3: CVSSQDPSGSHNEQYF

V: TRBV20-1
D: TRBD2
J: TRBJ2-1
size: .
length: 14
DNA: TGCAGTGCTAGCCCTAGCGGGAGGACGGATGAGCAGTTCTTC
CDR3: CSASPSGRTDEQFF

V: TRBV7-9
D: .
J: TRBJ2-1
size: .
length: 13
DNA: TGTGCCAGCAGCAAATGGGACCACCTGGAGCAGTTCTTC
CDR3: CASSKWDHLEQFF

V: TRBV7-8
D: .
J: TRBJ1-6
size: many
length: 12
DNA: TGTGCCAGCAGCTCCGATAATTCACCCCTCCACTTT
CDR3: CASSSDNSPLHF

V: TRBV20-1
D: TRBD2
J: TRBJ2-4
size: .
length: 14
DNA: TGCAGTGCTAGACATACCGGGACTAGCTGGCAGCAGTACTTC
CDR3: CSARHTGTSWQQYF

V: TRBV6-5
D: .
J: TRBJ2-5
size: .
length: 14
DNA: TGTGCCGGCAGTTACGGGCAGAACCAAGAGACCCAGTACTTC
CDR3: CAGSYGQNQETQYF

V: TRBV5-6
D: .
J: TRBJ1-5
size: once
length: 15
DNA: TGTGCCAGCAGCCGGGGACCCTATAGCAATCAGCCCCAGCATTTT
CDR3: CASSRGPYSNQPQHF

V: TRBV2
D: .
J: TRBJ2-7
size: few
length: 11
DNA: TGTGCCAGCAGTACCTTCTACGAGCAGTACTTC
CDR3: CASSTFYEQYF

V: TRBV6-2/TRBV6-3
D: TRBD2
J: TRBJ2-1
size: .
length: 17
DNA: TGTGCCAGCAGTTACCTGGCGGGAGGGCCGAAGGACAATGAGCAGTTCTTC
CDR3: CASSYLAGGPKDNEQFF

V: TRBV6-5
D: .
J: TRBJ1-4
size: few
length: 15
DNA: TGTGCCAGCAGTTACTCGGGGCGCACTAATGAAAAACTGTTTTTT
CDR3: CASSYSGRTNEKLFF

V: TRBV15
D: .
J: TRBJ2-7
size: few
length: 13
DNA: TGTGCCACCAGCGAGATCTCCGACTACGAGCAGTACTTC
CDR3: CATSEISDYEQYF

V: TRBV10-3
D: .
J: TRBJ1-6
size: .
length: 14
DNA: TGTGCCATCAGTCGAGAGGGGGATAATTCACCCCTCCACTTT
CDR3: CAISREGDNSPLHF

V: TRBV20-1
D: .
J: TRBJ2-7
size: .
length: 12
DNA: TGCAGTGCTAGAGTGCAAGGTGGCGAGCAGTACTTC
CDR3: CSARVQGGEQYF

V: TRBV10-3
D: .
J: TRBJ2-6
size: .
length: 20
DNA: TGTGCCATCAGTGAGGTGAGACAGGTTCCTACCAACTCTGGGGCCAACGTCCCGACTTTC
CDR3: CAISEVRQVPTNSGANVPTF

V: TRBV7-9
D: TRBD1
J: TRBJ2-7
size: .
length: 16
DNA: TGTGCCAGCAGCAACACAAAACAGGGGGCCTTCATCGAGCAGTACTTC
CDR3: CASSNTKQGAFIEQYF